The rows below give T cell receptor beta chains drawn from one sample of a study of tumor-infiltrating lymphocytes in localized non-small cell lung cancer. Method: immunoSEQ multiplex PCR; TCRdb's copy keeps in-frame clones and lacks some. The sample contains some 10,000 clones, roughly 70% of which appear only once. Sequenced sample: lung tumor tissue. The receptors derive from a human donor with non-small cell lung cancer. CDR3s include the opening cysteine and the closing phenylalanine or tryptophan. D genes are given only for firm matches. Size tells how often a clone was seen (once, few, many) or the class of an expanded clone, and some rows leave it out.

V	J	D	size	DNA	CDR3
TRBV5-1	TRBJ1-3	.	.	TGCGCCAGCAGCTTGTCGGCGAGTGGAAACACCATATATTTT	CASSLSASGNTIYF
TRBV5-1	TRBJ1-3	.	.	TGCGCCAGCAGCTTGGAGGCTGGGGTCGGTGGAAACACCATATATTTT	CASSLEAGVGGNTIYF
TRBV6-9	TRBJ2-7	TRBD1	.	TGTGCCAGCAGTTACGACAGGGTGCGCGAGCAGTACTTC	CASSYDRVREQYF
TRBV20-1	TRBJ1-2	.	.	TGCAGTGCTACGCGGTCAGATGGCTACACCTTC	CSATRSDGYTF
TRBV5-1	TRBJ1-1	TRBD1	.	TGCGCCAGCAGGTCGATTGGACAGGGCACTGAAGCTTTCTTT	CASRSIGQGTEAFF
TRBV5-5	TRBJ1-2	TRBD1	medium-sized	TGTGCCAGCAGCTTGGTGGACAGGCAACCTAACTATGGCTACACCTTC	CASSLVDRQPNYGYTF
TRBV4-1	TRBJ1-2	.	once	TGCGCCAGCAGCCAAGCAAGGGCTAACTATGGCTACACCTTC	CASSQARANYGYTF
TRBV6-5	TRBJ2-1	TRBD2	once	TGTGCCAGCAGTTATCCGGGGGGATACAATGAGCAGTTCTTC	CASSYPGGYNEQFF
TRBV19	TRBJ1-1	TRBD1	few	TGTGCCAGTAGTAGACTCCTAGACAGGGACACTGAAGCTTTCTTT	CASSRLLDRDTEAFF
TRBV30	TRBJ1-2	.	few	TGTGCCTGGAGTGAGTCCCTAGGCTACACCTTC	CAWSESLGYTF
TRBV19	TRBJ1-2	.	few	TGTGCCACCAATCATAGTCCACAGGGAAGTGGCTACACCTTC	CATNHSPQGSGYTF
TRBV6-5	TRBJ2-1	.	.	TGTGCCAGCAGTTACGCCAGTAGATCCTACAATGAGCAGTTCTTC	CASSYASRSYNEQFF
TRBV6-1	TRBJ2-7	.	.	TGTGCCAGCAGTGAACGGGGCTACGAGCAGTACTTC	CASSERGYEQYF
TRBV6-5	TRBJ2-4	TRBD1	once	TGTGCCAGCAGTTCACAGGGGGCGAAAAACATTCAGTACTTC	CASSSQGAKNIQYF
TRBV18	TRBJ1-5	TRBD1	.	TGTGCCAGCTCACAACTCAGGGGGCCGGAACAGCCCCAGCATTTT	CASSQLRGPEQPQHF
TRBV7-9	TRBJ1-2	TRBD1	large	TGTGCCAGCAGCTACCCGGGACAGGGGGCGCGTGGCTACACCTTC	CASSYPGQGARGYTF
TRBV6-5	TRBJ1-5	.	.	TGTGCCAGCAGTTACGAACAGGGCAATCAGCCCCAGCATTTT	CASSYEQGNQPQHF
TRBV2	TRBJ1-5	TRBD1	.	TGTGCCAGTCAGGGGGCCAACAATCAGCCCCAGCATTTT	CASQGANNQPQHF
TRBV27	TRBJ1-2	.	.	TGTGCCAGCAGTTTACGCCGGATGGGGCACGGCTACACCTTC	CASSLRRMGHGYTF
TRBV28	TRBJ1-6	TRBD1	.	TGTGCCAGCAGGGGGACAGGGGACGTTAACATCCACTTT	CASRGTGDVNIHF
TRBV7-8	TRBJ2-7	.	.	TGTGCCAGCAGCTCTCAGTGGGAGCAGTACTTC	CASSSQWEQYF
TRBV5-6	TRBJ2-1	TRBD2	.	TGTGCCAGCAGGGGACTAGCGGGGGGCCTGTATGAGCAGTTCTTC	CASRGLAGGLYEQFF
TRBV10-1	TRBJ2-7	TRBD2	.	TGCGCCAGCAGTGATCGACTAGCGGGGGGGTTATACGAGCAGTACTTC	CASSDRLAGGLYEQYF
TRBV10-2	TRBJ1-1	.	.	TGCGCCAGCGGCAACAGTCCCGCCGACACTGAAGCTTTCTTT	CASGNSPADTEAFF
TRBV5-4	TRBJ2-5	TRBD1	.	TGTGCCAGCAGCTTGGGGACAGGGAGGGAGACCCAGTACTTC	CASSLGTGRETQYF
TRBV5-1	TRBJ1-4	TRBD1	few	TGCGCCAGCAGCTACTCACAGGGGAGTAATGAAAAACTGTTTTTT	CASSYSQGSNEKLFF
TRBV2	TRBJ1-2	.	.	TGTGCCAGCAGTGAAGCTGGCCGGAGCTATGGCTACACCTTC	CASSEAGRSYGYTF
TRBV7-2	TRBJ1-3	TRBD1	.	TGTGCCAGCAGCTTACAGGGGGCCGCTGGAAACACCATATATTTT	CASSLQGAAGNTIYF
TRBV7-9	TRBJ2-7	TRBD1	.	TGTGCCAGCAGCCGCCGATGGGACAGGAAGGGCTTGGCCTACGAGCAGTACTTC	CASSRRWDRKGLAYEQYF
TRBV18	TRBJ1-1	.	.	TGTGCCAGCTCACCACAGCAGAGCTTGAACACTGAAGCTTTCTTT	CASSPQQSLNTEAFF
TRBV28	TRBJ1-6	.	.	TGTGCCAGCAGTTTGAGGCAGGGTGATTCACCCCTCCACTTT	CASSLRQGDSPLHF
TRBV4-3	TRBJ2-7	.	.	TGCGCCAGCAGCCAATCGGTAGGAGGGCCTTCCTACGAGCAGTACTTC	CASSQSVGGPSYEQYF
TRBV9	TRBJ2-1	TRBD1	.	TGTGCCAGCAGCCCGAGGACAGGGCGGGCGTACAATGAGCAGTTCTTC	CASSPRTGRAYNEQFF
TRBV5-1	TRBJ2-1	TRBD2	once	TGCGCCAGCAGCCCCTTACCCGGGGGGGCTGGTTCCTACAATGAGCAGTTCTTC	CASSPLPGGAGSYNEQFF
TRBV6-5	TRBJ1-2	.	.	TGTGCCAGCAGTTACTCCCCGGAAAACTATGGCTACACCTTC	CASSYSPENYGYTF
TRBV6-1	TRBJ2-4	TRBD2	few	TGTGCCAGCAGTGCCCTGGGACTAGCCAGGACTGCCAAAAACATTCAGTACTTC	CASSALGLARTAKNIQYF
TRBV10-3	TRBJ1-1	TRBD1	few	TGTGCCAGCAGGCGACAGGGGGCCGACACTGAAGCTTTCTTT	CASRRQGADTEAFF
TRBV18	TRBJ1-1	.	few	TGTGCCAGCTCACTAGACCGGAACACTGAAGCTTTCTTT	CASSLDRNTEAFF
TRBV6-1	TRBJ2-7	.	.	TGTGCCAGCAGTGATGTGGGCGAGCAGTACTTC	CASSDVGEQYF
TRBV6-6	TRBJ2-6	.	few	TGTGCCAGCACTCGGGTCTCTGGGGCCAACGTCCTGACTTTC	CASTRVSGANVLTF